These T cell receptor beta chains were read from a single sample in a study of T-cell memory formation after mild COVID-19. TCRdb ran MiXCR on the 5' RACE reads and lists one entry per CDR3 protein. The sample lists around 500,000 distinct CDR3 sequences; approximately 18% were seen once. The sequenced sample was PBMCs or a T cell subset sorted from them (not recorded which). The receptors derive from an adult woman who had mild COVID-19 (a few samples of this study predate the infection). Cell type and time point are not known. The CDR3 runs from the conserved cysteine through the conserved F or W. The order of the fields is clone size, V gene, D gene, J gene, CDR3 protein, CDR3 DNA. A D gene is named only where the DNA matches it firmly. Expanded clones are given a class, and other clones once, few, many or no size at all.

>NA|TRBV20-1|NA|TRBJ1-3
CSARDWGLGSGNTIYF
TGCAGTGCTAGAGACTGGGGCCTGGGCTCTGGAAACACCATATATTTT
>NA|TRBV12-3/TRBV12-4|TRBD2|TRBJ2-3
CASTLPNSGRTDTQYF
TGTGCCAGCACCCTCCCTAATAGCGGGAGGACAGATACGCAGTATTTT
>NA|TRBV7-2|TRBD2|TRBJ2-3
CASSRGSGVTSTDTQYF
TGTGCCAGCAGCCGGGGTAGCGGGGTAACTAGCACAGATACGCAGTATTTT
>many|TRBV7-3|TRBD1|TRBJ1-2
CASSTGGTGGYTF
TGTGCCAGCAGTACAGGGGGTACGGGCGGCTACACCTTC
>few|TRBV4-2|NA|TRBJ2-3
CASSQGDGASDTQYF
TGTGCCAGCAGCCAGGGAGATGGGGCTTCAGATACGCAGTATTTT
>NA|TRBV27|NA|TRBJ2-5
CASSRRAGRETQYF
TGTGCCAGCAGCCGGAGGGCCGGTCGGGAGACCCAGTACTTC
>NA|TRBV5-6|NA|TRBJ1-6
CASSFTSSPLHF
TGTGCCAGCAGCTTTACTTCTTCACCCCTCCACTTT
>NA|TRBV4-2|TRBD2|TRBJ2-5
CASSQQLSGRGGETQYF
TGTGCCAGCAGCCAGCAACTTAGCGGGAGGGGAGGAGAGACCCAGTACTTC
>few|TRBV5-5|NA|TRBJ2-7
CASSSRPVGYEQYF
TGTGCCAGCAGCTCCAGGCCTGTTGGATACGAGCAGTACTTC
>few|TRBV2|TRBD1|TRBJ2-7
CASSGGQNTYEQYF
TGTGCCAGCAGTGGGGGACAGAACACCTACGAGCAGTACTTC
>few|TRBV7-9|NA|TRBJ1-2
CASSLGFSYGYTF
TGTGCCAGCAGCTTAGGGTTCTCTTATGGCTACACCTTC
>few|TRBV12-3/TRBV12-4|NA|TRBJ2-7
CASSGYSAEQYF
TGTGCCAGCAGTGGCTACTCTGCCGAGCAGTACTTC
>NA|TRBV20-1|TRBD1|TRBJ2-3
CSAAGTGETDTQYF
TGCAGTGCCGCCGGGACAGGGGAGACAGATACGCAGTATTTT
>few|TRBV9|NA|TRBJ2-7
CASSVEGFSYEQYF
TGTGCCAGCAGCGTTGAGGGATTCTCCTACGAGCAGTACTTC
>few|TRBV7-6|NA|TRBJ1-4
CASSPGLTGWPSEKLFF
TGTGCCAGCAGCCCGGGCCTCACAGGGTGGCCTAGTGAAAAACTGTTTTTT
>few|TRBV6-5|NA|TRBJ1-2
CASSHRTANYGYTF
TGTGCCAGCAGCCACCGGACAGCTAACTATGGCTACACCTTC
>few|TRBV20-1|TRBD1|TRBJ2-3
CSASGQGGADTQYF
TGCAGTGCTAGCGGACAGGGTGGCGCAGATACGCAGTATTTT
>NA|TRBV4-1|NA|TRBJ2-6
CASSQGGNRQVSGANVLTF
TGCGCCAGCAGCCAAGGGGGGAACAGGCAGGTATCGGGGGCCAACGTCCTGACTTTC
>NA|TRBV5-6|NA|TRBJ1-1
CASSFAYLGNTEAFF
TGTGCCAGCAGCTTCGCCTATCTTGGGAACACTGAAGCTTTCTTT
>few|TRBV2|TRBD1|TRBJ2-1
CASSEATGSNEQFF
TGTGCCAGCAGTGAAGCGACAGGGTCCAATGAGCAGTTCTTC
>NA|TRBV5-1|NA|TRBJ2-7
CASILRTGTTYEQYF
TGCGCCAGCATCTTGCGAACCGGGACCACCTACGAGCAGTACTTC
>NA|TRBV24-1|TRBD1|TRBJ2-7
CATSESGTGVYEQYF
TGTGCCACCAGTGAGTCCGGGACAGGCGTCTACGAGCAGTACTTC
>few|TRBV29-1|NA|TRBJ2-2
CSVVVAGQYTGELFF
TGCAGCGTTGTGGTGGCGGGACAGTACACCGGGGAGCTGTTTTTT
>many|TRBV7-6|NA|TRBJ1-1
CASSGGQSATEAFF
TGTGCCAGCAGCGGTGGGCAGTCCGCCACTGAAGCTTTCTTT
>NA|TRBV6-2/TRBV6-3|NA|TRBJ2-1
CASRYGSGVNEQFF
TGTGCCAGCAGATACGGGAGTGGGGTAAATGAGCAGTTCTTC
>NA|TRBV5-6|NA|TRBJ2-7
CASSLGSGAPYEQYF
TGTGCCAGCAGCTTGGGTTCGGGAGCCCCCTACGAGCAGTACTTC
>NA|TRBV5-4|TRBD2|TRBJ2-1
CASNGLAGPLNEQFF
TGTGCCAGCAATGGGCTAGCGGGGCCTCTCAATGAGCAGTTCTTC
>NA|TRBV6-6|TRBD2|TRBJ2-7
CASSKTSGGAFTYEQYF
TGTGCCAGCAGTAAGACTAGCGGGGGGGCCTTTACCTACGAGCAGTACTTC
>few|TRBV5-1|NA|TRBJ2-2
CASSLTGGELFF
TGCGCCAGCAGCTTGACTGGCGGGGAGCTGTTTTTT
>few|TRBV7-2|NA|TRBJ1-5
CASSLNGPVNGSPQHF
TGTGCCAGCAGCTTAAATGGGCCAGTCAACGGGTCGCCCCAGCATTTT
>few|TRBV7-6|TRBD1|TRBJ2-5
CASSSNNRGPVETQYF
TGTGCCAGCAGCTCTAATAACAGGGGGCCAGTAGAGACCCAGTACTTC
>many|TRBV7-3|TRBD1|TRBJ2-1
CASSLMDRARGEQFF
TGTGCCAGCAGCTTAATGGACAGGGCACGGGGTGAGCAGTTCTTC
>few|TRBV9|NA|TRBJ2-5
CASSVVGGRQETQYF
TGTGCCAGCAGCGTAGTGGGCGGGCGCCAAGAGACCCAGTACTTC